The sequence of this TCR beta chain was determined in a study of sequential checkpoint blockade in melanoma. Study overall: Patients were randomized 1:1 to nivolumab-then-ipilimumab or ipilimumab-then-nivolumab first-line.

The treatment here: randomized to nivolumab then ipilimumab (arm A) or the reverse (arm B). No patient had prior DNA-damaging chemotherapy. Concerning this clone: Its target is not known.

Sequenced by immunoSEQ multiplex PCR; TCRdb stores in-frame clones only, minus some. The sample has about 2,000 clones; 20% to 25% are singletons. General study results and limits: Pretreatment TIL clonality tracked with response in the nivolumab-first arm.

V lost 2 bases to trimming and J lost 8 bases, with 12 bases between them. CDR1 and CDR2 (germline): LNHDA, SQIVND (reference sequence). The CDR3 consists of 13 residues. This receptor was obtained from a human donor with melanoma. The specimen was tumor tissue (inferred from file names), collected from a patient given nivolumab and ipilimumab in sequence. The gene calls are TRBV19 and TRBJ1-2, with a possible D match to TRBD1 (5 bases). The CDR3 DNA is TGTGCCAGTAGTATAACCCTGAAGGGGGGCTACACCTTC. Amino acid sequence: CASSITLKGGYTF. The entire variable domain, with the rest obtained from reference TRBV19 and TRBJ1-2, is as follows: DGGITQSPKYLFRKEGQNVTLSCEQNLNHDAMYWYRQDPGQGLRLIYYSQIVNDFQKGDIAEGYSVSREKKESFPLTVTSAQKNPTAFYLCASSITLKGGYTFGSGTRLTVV.